This TCR beta chain was sequenced for a study of T cell responses to AZD1222 COVID-19 vaccine. Produced via immunoSEQ multiplex PCR; TCRdb's table is partial and in-frame only. In the table there are about 180,000 clones, 85% to 90% of which are singletons. Germline CDR1 reads SGHRS; CDR2 reads YFSETQ. The CDR3 totals 15 residues. The V gene end was trimmed by 4 bases and the J gene end by 1 base; junction bases not matched to a gene: 6. The input for sequencing was peripheral blood, taken on day 0 of AZD1222 vaccination. This clonotype was obtained from an adult in good health. The chain employs TRBV5-1 and TRBJ1-1; 8 nucleotides align to TRBD1. The chain's CDR3 is CASSLRQGTNTEAFF. The CDR3 nucleotides read TGCGCCAGCAGCCTGCGACAGGGGACGAACACTGAAGCTTTCTTT.